These 23 T cell receptor beta chains were sequenced from one sample in a study of T cells expressing NK-cell markers (dated by TCRdb to 2020 to 2021). Library preparation was by 5' RACE. TCRdb lists the instrument as Illumina HiSeq 2000. Following reprocessing of the reads by TCRdb, the data hold one row per CDR3 protein sequence and no DNA is available. The data table for this sample lists fewer than 400,000 distinct CDR3 sequences. Roughly a tenth of the sample is taken by the ten largest. The sample taken for sequencing was blood T cells: a sorted CD56 or NKG2C T cell subset, CD4+ or CD8+ T cells, or bulk PBMC T cells (not recorded which). The receptors were gathered from a woman aged 45 to 65 in good health. Donor details come from another sample of the same person, matched by shared clones.

The rearrangement uses TRBV30 and TRBJ2-1; checking the TCRdb D call of TRBD1 is not possible without DNA. The germline V gene has CDR1 GTSNPN and CDR2 SVGIG (reference sequence). This CDR3 spans 14 amino acids. The CDR3 here is CACNQGRSNNEQFF. Full variable domain (missing parts from reference TRBV30 and TRBJ2-1): SQTIHQWPATLVQPVGSPLSLECTVEGTSNPNLYWYRQAAGRGLQLLFYSVGIGQISSEVPQNLSASRPQDRQFILSSKKLLLSDSGFYLCACNQGRSNNEQFFGPGTRLTVL.

The chain uses TRBV12-3 or TRBV12-4 and TRBJ1-3. The CDR3 is 13 residues long. CDR3 amino acids: CASSSRVGNTIYF.

V usage is TRBV15 and J usage is TRBJ2-2; the TCRdb D gene call, TRBD1, has no DNA to confirm it. Germline-derived CDR1 and CDR2 are LNHNV and YYDKDF (reference sequence). CDR3 length: 15 amino acids. This chain's CDR3 is CATSREVPRTGELFF.

The chain combines TRBV6-5 with TRBJ1-3. The germline gives CDR1 MNHEY, CDR2 SVGAGI. The CDR3 runs to 16 residues. CDR3 amino acids: CASSYSAQGGGNTIYF.

The chain recombines TRBV20-1 with TRBJ2-3. The CDR3 contains 14 residues. Per germline, CDR1 DFQATT and CDR2 SNEGSKA (reference sequence). This CDR3 is CSARSDVVTDTQYF.

The rearrangement uses TRBV14 and TRBJ2-7; TCRdb returns TRBD1, unconfirmable since there is no DNA. In germline, CDR1 is SGHDN, CDR2 FVKESK. This CDR3 has 16 residues. The CDR3 sequence is CASSQDHTGQSYEQYF.

The chain recombines TRBV11-2 with TRBJ2-2; TCRdb indicates TRBD2, and absent DNA this call remains unverified. This CDR3 has 18 residues. Germline loops: CDR1 SGHAT, CDR2 FQNNGV. CDR3 region: CASSLGEGLAGVTGELFF.

This chain links TRBV7-3 with TRBJ2-6. The CDR3 has 15 amino acids. CDR1 SGHTA and CDR2 FQGTGA come from the germline V gene. The chain's CDR3 is CASSVYTSGANVLTF.

The rearrangement joins TRBV6-2 or TRBV6-3 to TRBJ2-1; TCRdb returns TRBD1, unconfirmable since there is no DNA. Per germline, CDR1 MNHEY and CDR2 SVGEGT. The CDR3 covers 16 residues. CDR3 in amino acids: CASSSGPTSSYNEQFF.

The V call is TRBV20-1, the J call TRBJ2-6; TCRdb indicates TRBD2, and absent DNA this call remains unverified. The CDR3 covers 16 residues. Germline loops: CDR1 DFQATT, CDR2 SNEGSKA (reference sequence). CDR3: CSAGSRGLSGANVLTF.

The chain joins TRBV15 to TRBJ2-5; TCRdb names TRBD1, which stays unverified in the absence of DNA. The germline V gene encodes CDR1 LNHNV and CDR2 YYDKDF (reference sequence). This CDR3 is 17 amino acids long. The CDR3 spells CATSRDPGSPNPETQYF.

V gene TRBV24-1 combines with J gene TRBJ2-2; TCRdb's D gene call, TRBD1, goes unchecked for lack of DNA. Germline lookup yields CDR1 KGHDR and CDR2 SFDVKD. This CDR3 is 19 amino acids long. CDR3: CATSDPTGQAPANTGELFF.

V gene TRBV20-1 combines with J gene TRBJ1-1. The CDR3 covers 14 residues. Germline-derived CDR1 and CDR2 are DFQATT and SNEGSKA (reference sequence). CDR3 amino acids: CSARFRHPVAEAFF.

CDR3 protein: CASTSGSYEQYF. The chain couples TRBV27 to TRBJ2-7; no DNA is available, so the TRBD2 call from TCRdb remains unchecked. The CDR3 consists of 12 residues. Germline lookup yields CDR1 MNHEY and CDR2 SMNVEV (reference sequence).

J is TRBJ2-1 and V is TRBV12-3 or TRBV12-4; the D gene TCRdb calls, TRBD1, cannot be checked with no DNA. The CDR3 extends over 14 amino acids. CDR3 amino acids: CASSPYLVSNEQFF.

The rearrangement uses TRBV10-3 and TRBJ2-1; TCRdb lists TRBD1, though no DNA is available to test this call. This CDR3 comprises 14 residues. Germline V lookup: CDR1 ENHRY, CDR2 SYGVKD. CDR3 sequence: CAISRTEIYNEQFF.

CDR3: CASSFRDSSSYNEQFF. This rearrangement joins TRBV5-1 to TRBJ2-1; TCRdb's D gene call, TRBD2, goes unchecked for lack of DNA. CDR3 size: 16 residues. The germline V gene encodes CDR1 SGHRS and CDR2 YFSETQ.

This chain's CDR3 is CASSQGLAGDLFF. This chain links TRBV3-1 with TRBJ2-1; absent DNA, TCRdb's TRBD2 call cannot be checked. The CDR3 extends over 13 amino acids. Per germline, CDR1 LGHDT and CDR2 YNNKEL (reference sequence).

V usage is TRBV20-1 and J usage is TRBJ2-1; checking the TCRdb D call of TRBD2 is not possible without DNA. CDR3 length: 20 amino acids. Germline loops: CDR1 DFQATT, CDR2 SNEGSKA (reference sequence). The CDR3 here is CSARMSFRGTSGRPLLEQFF.

The V call is TRBV7-2, the J call TRBJ1-1. The CDR3 runs to 12 residues. The germline V gene encodes CDR1 SGHTA and CDR2 FQGNSA. The CDR3 sequence: CASSPPRPEAFF.

The chain's CDR3 is CASSLLGSLYGYTF. This chain joins TRBV5-1 and TRBJ1-2. Germline assignment: CDR1 SGHRS and CDR2 YFSETQ. This CDR3 comprises 14 residues.

This chain links TRBV2 with TRBJ2-7. Germline-derived CDR1 and CDR2 are SNHLY and FYNNEI. The CDR3 is 13 residues long. CDR3 loop: CASTLYSSYEQYF.

This chain's CDR3 is CASSTGTSGPGEQYF. This chain joins TRBV27 and TRBJ2-7; TCRdb selects TRBD2, and the lack of DNA leaves this call unchecked. Germline V CDR1 and CDR2: MNHEY, SMNVEV (reference sequence). The CDR3 sequence is 15 residues long.